Listed below are T cell receptor beta chains from one sample, sequenced in a study of T cell responses to AZD1222 COVID-19 vaccine. Some clones are missing from TCRdb's copy, which holds only in-frame ones; the method was immunoSEQ multiplex PCR. This table has about 150,000 clones, around 91% appearing once. Sequenced here: peripheral blood, sampled on day 0 of AZD1222 vaccination. All receptors come from an adult in good health. Both conserved end residues are part of each CDR3. A D gene is named only where the DNA matches it firmly. Size values are once, few and many counts, or a class for expanded clones, and some rows have none.

d_gene	v_gene	abundance	j_gene	CDR3nt	CDR3aa
NA	TRBV2	NA	TRBJ1-2	TGTGCCAGCAGTGAAGGGAAGGAGGTAGGCTACACCTTC	CASSEGKEVGYTF
TRBD2	TRBV4-2	once	TRBJ2-1	TGTGCCAGCAGCCAAAATAGCGGGACGGGTGAGCAGTTCTTC	CASSQNSGTGEQFF
TRBD2	TRBV2	NA	TRBJ2-3	TGTGCCAGCAGTGAACAGACTAGCACGACAGATACGCAGTATTTT	CASSEQTSTTDTQYF
NA	TRBV28	NA	TRBJ1-1	TGTGCCAGCAGTTGGGGGGCTGGGACTGAAGCTTTCTTT	CASSWGAGTEAFF
NA	TRBV14	NA	TRBJ2-5	TGTGCCAGCAGCCCCGGAAGCCTTATGGAGACCCAGTACTTC	CASSPGSLMETQYF
NA	TRBV19	NA	TRBJ1-6	TGTGCCAGTAGTGGTGAAAGGACAGTCCCGAATTCACCCCTCCACTTT	CASSGERTVPNSPLHF
TRBD1	TRBV19	NA	TRBJ1-1	TGTGCCAGCCTCCATACAGGGGGCCTAGGAGCTTTCTTT	CASLHTGGLGAFF
NA	TRBV12-5	NA	TRBJ1-3	TGTGCTAGTGACAGGGACTCTGGAAACACCATATATTTT	CASDRDSGNTIYF
TRBD2	TRBV4-2	NA	TRBJ2-5	TGTGCCAGCAGCCACGACCTACCTAGCGGGGGGGCCCAGGAGACCCAGTACTTC	CASSHDLPSGGAQETQYF
NA	TRBV10-3	few	TRBJ2-3	TGTGCCATCGGGGCTAGCTCAGATACGCAGTATTTT	CAIGASSDTQYF
NA	TRBV7-2	NA	TRBJ2-7	TGTGCCAGCAGCTTAGAGTGGCGATCCATATCGGGGGAGCAGTACTTC	CASSLEWRSISGEQYF
NA	TRBV7-2	once	TRBJ2-7	TGTGCCAGCAGCGCCGGGCGCGGGCCTTCCGACTACGAGCAGTACTTC	CASSAGRGPSDYEQYF